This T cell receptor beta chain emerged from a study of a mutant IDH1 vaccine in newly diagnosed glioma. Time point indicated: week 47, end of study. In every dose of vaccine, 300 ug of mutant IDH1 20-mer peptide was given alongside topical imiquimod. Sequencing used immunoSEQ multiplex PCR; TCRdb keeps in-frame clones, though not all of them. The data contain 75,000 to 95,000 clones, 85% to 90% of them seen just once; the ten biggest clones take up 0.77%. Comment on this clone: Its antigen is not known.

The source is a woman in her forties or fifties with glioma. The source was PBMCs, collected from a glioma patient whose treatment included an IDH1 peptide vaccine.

CDR3 protein: CASSQGRREGSYEQYF. The CDR3 coding sequence is TGCGCCAGCAGCCAAGGACGGAGGGAGGGTTCCTACGAGCAGTACTTC. The chain uses TRBV4-1 and TRBJ2-7; TRBD2 matches 7 bases. The CDR3 sequence is 16 residues long. J lost 1 base, V lost 1 base, and 7 bases had no gene match. Germline CDR1 MGHRA, CDR2 YSYEKL.